These T cell receptor beta chains were read from a single sample in a study of vaccination and CD4 T cells after COVID-19. Via MiXCR, TCRdb re-called the PCR reads, giving one row per CDR3 protein. The table shows 20,000 or so distinct CDR3 sequences, with over 25% occurring only once. Antigens of these TCRs are unknown. The sequenced sample consisted of cultured CD4+ T cells from blood. Every receptor here comes from a human donor with COVID-19. Both conserved end residues are part of each CDR3. The D gene is left open where the match is weak. Clone size is not always given. Where it is, it says once, few, many or a class for expanded clones.

j_call,d_call,v_call,clone_size,cdr3_aa,cdr3_nt
TRBJ1-4,NA,TRBV27,NA,CASSSLQAPVEKLFF,TGTGCCAGCAGTTCCCTACAGGCGCCGGTGGAAAAACTGTTTTTT
TRBJ2-2,NA,TRBV29-1,once,CSVHKSPGQNTGELFF,TGCAGCGTCCACAAATCTCCGGGACAGAACACCGGGGAGCTGTTTTTT
TRBJ1-5,NA,TRBV20-1,NA,CSASDRKGQPQHF,TGCAGTGCTAGCGACAGGAAGGGTCAGCCCCAGCATTTT
TRBJ1-2,NA,TRBV7-2,NA,CASKPRGVHYGYTF,TGTGCCAGCAAACCTCGAGGGGTTCACTATGGCTACACCTTC
TRBJ2-1,TRBD2,TRBV20-1,few,CSARLAGANEQFF,TGCAGTGCCAGACTAGCGGGGGCGAATGAGCAGTTCTTC
TRBJ1-2,NA,TRBV5-6,once,CASSPGPNENYGYTF,TGTGCCAGCAGCCCCGGACCAAATGAGAACTATGGCTACACCTTC
TRBJ1-3,NA,TRBV6-2/TRBV6-3,few,CASTQPEAGNTIYF,TGTGCCAGCACCCAACCAGAGGCTGGAAACACCATATATTTT
TRBJ2-4,NA,TRBV20-1,few,CSASGPHKNIQYF,TGCAGTGCTAGTGGACCCCATAAAAACATTCAGTACTTC
TRBJ2-7,NA,TRBV19,NA,CASSIPGAVYEQYF,TGTGCCAGTAGTATTCCAGGGGCGGTTTACGAGCAGTACTTC
TRBJ1-5,TRBD1,TRBV12-3/TRBV12-4,NA,CASSSRTGAQPQHF,TGTGCCAGCAGTTCCCGTACAGGGGCCCAGCCCCAGCATTTT
TRBJ1-6,NA,TRBV28,NA,CASRPEQGYNSPLHF,TGTGCCAGCAGACCCGAACAGGGCTATAATTCACCCCTCCACTTT
TRBJ2-5,TRBD2,TRBV2,few,CASSGGRGGPKTQYF,TGTGCCAGCAGTGGTGGACGGGGGGGTCCTAAGACCCAGTACTTC
TRBJ2-3,TRBD2,TRBV4-2,NA,CASSQAGGTQYF,TGTGCCAGCAGCCAAGCGGGGGGTACGCAGTATTTT
TRBJ1-2,NA,TRBV6-1,medium-sized,CASTPLTGTLNYGYTF,TGTGCCAGCACTCCTCTGACCGGGACACTTAACTATGGCTACACCTTC
TRBJ2-2,TRBD2,TRBV12-3/TRBV12-4,NA,CASSLIGGVATGELFF,TGTGCTAGCAGTTTAATCGGGGGGGTCGCTACCGGGGAGCTGTTTTTT
TRBJ1-5,TRBD1,TRBV18,NA,CASSPQQITGVDSNQPQHF,TGTGCCAGCTCACCCCAACAGATCACAGGGGTAGATAGCAATCAGCCCCAGCATTTT
TRBJ1-6,TRBD1,TRBV27,NA,CASSARQGVGSPRHF,TGTGCCAGCAGTGCCCGACAGGGGGTCGGTTCACCCCGCCACTTT
TRBJ2-7,TRBD1,TRBV20-1,few,CSASDRGASYEQYF,TGCAGTGCGTCCGACAGGGGAGCATCCTACGAGCAGTACTTC
TRBJ1-3,NA,TRBV28,NA,CASTTARAGNTIYF,TGTGCCAGCACAACCGCCAGGGCCGGAAACACCATATATTTT
TRBJ1-6,TRBD1,TRBV7-8,NA,CASSHRDRGLSSYNSPLHF,TGTGCCAGCAGCCACCGGGACAGGGGGCTTAGCTCCTATAATTCACCCCTCCACTTT
TRBJ2-2,TRBD2,TRBV6-2/TRBV6-3,few,CASRREGNTGELFF,TGTGCCAGCCGAAGGGAGGGCAACACCGGGGAGCTGTTTTTT
TRBJ2-7,NA,TRBV28,NA,CASSLYREVYEQYF,TGTGCCAGCAGTTTATACAGGGAGGTCTACGAGCAGTACTTC
TRBJ1-1,TRBD1,TRBV10-3,few,CAISEGQGGFTEAFF,TGTGCCATCAGTGAGGGACAGGGCGGGTTCACTGAAGCTTTCTTT
TRBJ1-5,TRBD1,TRBV11-2,few,CASSAGTAHQPQHF,TGTGCCAGCAGCGCCGGGACAGCTCATCAGCCCCAGCATTTT
TRBJ1-4,NA,TRBV15,NA,CATNNKGATNEKLFF,TGTGCCACCAACAATAAGGGTGCAACTAATGAAAAACTGTTTTTT
TRBJ1-1,NA,TRBV6-2/TRBV6-3,once,CACYRTMNTEAFF,TGTGCCTGCTACAGGACCATGAACACTGAAGCTTTCTTT
TRBJ1-2,NA,TRBV10-3,NA,CAIQGDGTNYGYTF,TGTGCCATCCAAGGGGACGGGACTAACTATGGCTACACCTTC
TRBJ2-3,NA,TRBV6-5,NA,CASSFWGPGTDTQYF,TGTGCCAGCAGTTTTTGGGGGCCGGGCACAGATACGCAGTATTTT
TRBJ1-1,NA,TRBV7-3,NA,CASSSYRNAEAFF,TGTGCCAGCAGCTCCTACCGAAACGCTGAAGCTTTCTTT
TRBJ2-3,NA,TRBV30,NA,CAWSVFVGGASDTQYF,TGTGCCTGGAGTGTATTTGTGGGGGGGGCATCAGATACGCAGTATTTT
TRBJ2-4,TRBD2,TRBV10-3,few,CAISEAGGGLDIQYF,TGTGCCATCAGTGAGGCAGGCGGGGGGCTTGACATTCAGTACTTC
TRBJ2-1,TRBD1,TRBV2,NA,CASNGQGDNEQFF,TGTGCCAGCAACGGACAGGGTGACAATGAGCAGTTCTTC
TRBJ2-5,NA,TRBV20-1,NA,CSARVGGGDETQYF,TGCAGTGCTAGAGTTGGAGGGGGCGACGAGACCCAGTACTTC
TRBJ2-4,NA,TRBV10-3,NA,CAITPDNQGDIQYF,TGTGCCATCACTCCGGATAACCAAGGGGACATTCAGTACTTC
TRBJ1-3,TRBD1,TRBV28,few,CASRPWDRVSGNTIYF,TGTGCCAGCAGACCATGGGACAGGGTGTCTGGAAACACCATATATTTT
TRBJ2-4,NA,TRBV7-6,NA,CASSQGSKNIQYF,TGTGCCAGCAGCCAGGGGTCCAAAAACATTCAGTACTTC
TRBJ1-2,NA,TRBV10-2,NA,CASSELGDKANYGYTF,TGCGCCAGCAGTGAACTCGGAGACAAAGCTAACTATGGCTACACCTTC
TRBJ2-7,NA,TRBV10-2,few,CASSAGLSYEQYF,TGCGCCAGCAGCGCCGGACTCTCCTACGAGCAGTACTTC
TRBJ2-5,NA,TRBV5-1,NA,CASSSGTGGGETQYF,TGCGCCAGCAGCTCCGGGACTGGGGGAGGAGAGACCCAGTACTTC
TRBJ2-7,TRBD1,TRBV15,NA,CATTRAGTGPYEQYF,TGTGCCACCACACGAGCCGGGACAGGCCCCTACGAGCAGTACTTC
TRBJ2-7,NA,TRBV7-8,few,CASSAQEITGLPKTYEQYF,TGTGCCAGCAGCGCACAAGAAATCACAGGGCTACCCAAAACCTACGAGCAGTACTTC
TRBJ1-2,NA,TRBV28,few,CALPQGLSAVNCGYTF,TGTGCCTTGCCTCAGGGGTTATCAGCCGTCAACTGTGGCTACACCTTC
TRBJ1-4,NA,TRBV28,NA,CASSLSTSPSGTEKLFF,TGTGCCAGCAGTTTATCCACCTCCCCCAGCGGAACTGAAAAACTGTTTTTT